The 7 T cell receptor beta chains reported below all come from one sample, sequenced in a study of OX40 agonist ivuxolimab in advanced cancers. Sequencing used immunoSEQ multiplex PCR; TCRdb keeps in-frame clones, though not all of them. The table records 45,000 to 65,000 clones, 80% to 90% of them present only once. This material consisted of CD4+ or CD8+ T cells sorted from blood, taken in a trial of the OX40 agonist ivuxolimab. These receptors came from an adult with an advanced solid tumor such as melanoma, head and neck, liver or kidney cancer.

The rearrangement joins TRBV7-9 to TRBJ1-5; D is ambiguous. Germline V gene sequence: CDR1 SEHNR, CDR2 FQNEAQ (reference sequence). The V end lost 1 base, the J end lost 5 bases, and 12 bases lay between the germline ends. The CDR3 runs 15 residues. CDR3 nucleotides: TGTGCCAGCAGCTTAGGGCATAGGGATGATCAGCCCCAGCATTTT. Residues: CASSLGHRDDQPQHF.

The chain recombines TRBV11-2 with TRBJ2-5, with a tentative D call TRBD2 (6 bases). Trimming removed 5 bases at V and 2 bases at J, with 12 bases between. There are 14 residues in the CDR3. Germline CDR1 is SGHAT and CDR2 is FQNNGV. The CDR3 spells CASSRVGTQETQYF. The DNA for the CDR3 is TGTGCCAGCAGCCGCGTAGGGACTCAAGAGACCCAGTACTTC. Full variable domain (remainder filled in from reference TRBV11-2 and TRBJ2-5): EAGVAQSPRYKIIEKRQSVAFWCNPISGHATLYWYQQILGQGPKLLIQFQNNGVVDDSQLPKDRFSAERLKGVDSTLKIQPAKLEDSAVYLCASSRVGTQETQYFGPGTRLLVL.

J is TRBJ2-5 and V is TRBV9; maybe TRBD1 (6 bases). Trimming took 3 bases from V and 3 from J, leaving 12 bases between them. This CDR3 has 14 amino acids. Germline V lookup: CDR1 SGDLS, CDR2 YYNGEE. The CDR3 coding sequence is TGTGCCAGCAGCGCCTCCCAGGGGAAAGAGACCCAGTACTTC. Amino acid sequence: CASSASQGKETQYF.

This clone has just one count. V and J are TRBV20-1 and TRBJ1-2; D is possibly TRBD1 (6 bases). V was cut by 6 bases and J by 6 bases, with 11 bases left in between. The CDR3 length is 11 residues. Germline V gives CDR1 DFQATT, CDR2 SNEGSKA (reference sequence). CDR3 nucleotides: TGCAGTGCAGGGGGTTGGGATGGCTACACCTTC. Amino acids: CSAGGWDGYTF.

This clone is medium-sized within its sample. This chain's CDR3 is CASSPWTGGSYNEQFF. Here the CDR3 DNA reads TGTGCCAGTAGTCCCTGGACAGGGGGCTCCTACAATGAGCAGTTCTTC. The chain uses TRBV19 and TRBJ2-1; 10 bases match TRBD1. Germline CDR1 and CDR2: LNHDA and SQIVND (reference sequence). The CDR3 is 16 residues long. The ends lost 5 bases at V and 0 bases at J; junction bases unmatched: 4.

The rearrangement links TRBV5-1 to TRBJ2-3; 7 bases map to TRBD1. Germline V gene lookup returns CDR1 SGHRS and CDR2 YFSETQ. The V and J ends lost 3 bases and 3 bases, in that order; junction bases with no gene match: 7. CDR3 length: 15 residues. The CDR3 here is CASSWRGGGTDTQYF. DNA for the CDR3: TGCGCCAGCAGCTGGAGAGGGGGCGGGACAGATACGCAGTATTTT.

V and J are TRBV7-2 and TRBJ2-1; TRBD2 aligns across 7 bases. The V and J ends lost 6 bases and 3 bases, in that order; junction bases with no gene match: 8. The CDR3 is made up of 15 amino acids. CDR1 and CDR2 (germline): SGHTA, FQGNSA. The CDR3 DNA follows: TGTGCCAGCAGTCGAGGCCGGGGGGACTACAATGAGCAGTTCTTC. Translating it yields CASSRGRGDYNEQFF.